The source of this T cell receptor (beta chain) is a study of tissue T cells after allogeneic stem cell transplantation. Documented time point: mouse harvest day 14 after allogeneic transplant. The graft held 10^6 splenic CD5+ T cells and 10^7 T-cell-depleted bone marrow cells. Mice had MHC-mismatched B6 into BALB/c GVHD, sampled day 7 or 14. Note on this clone: Genes here carry mouse names.

Here immunoSEQ multiplex PCR was the method, and the copy in TCRdb shows in-frame clones only, minus some. Found here are 2,500 to 3,500 clones, 45% to 60% of them singletons; the top ten hold around 38%. Material for sequencing was gut tissue. The sequence derives from a female BALB/c mouse given C57BL/6 T cells with graft-versus-host disease after an allogeneic hematopoietic cell transplant.

CDR3 DNA (partial): TGTGCAAGCAGCCGGGACAACCAGGCTCCGCTT. Its translation: CASSRDNQAPL. The whole CDR3 reads CASSRDNQAPLF. The chain couples TRBV16 to TRBJ1-5; D is unclear. The DNA ends 1 residue before the CDR3 does, and the rest of the CDR3 is filled in from the germline J gene. Germline CDR1 SGHSA, CDR2 FRNQAP. V was pared by 5 bases and J by 2 bases, with 4 bases between. The CDR3 spans 12 residues.